This entry is about one T cell receptor beta chain. This clonotype came up a few times. No antigen is known for it. The sample holds no much larger clone one base away, and base qualities are not on file. Library construction relied on PCR. Sequencing used an Illumina HiSeq 2500. TCR library preparation used molecular barcoding, with unique molecular identifiers applied to normalize quantification of the TCRbeta repertoire. Through fastp at Q25 and MiXCR, TCRdb rebuilt clones from the public reads, retaining in-frame beta chains. A single entry per CDR3 protein holds the most common genes and DNA from its merged rows. This sample comprises fewer than 700,000 distinct CDR3 sequences, 13% of them detected only once. Jointly, the top ten make up over 2% of the sample. Cut back by 2 bases and 7 bases, the V and J ends lie 19 bases apart. The CDR3 covers 15 residues, taking in both the cysteine and the phenylalanine. The sequence is cut down to CDR3 DNA, 45 bases in frame from base 1. Sequences DFQATT (CDR1) and SNEGSKA (CDR2) are obtained from the germline V gene (reference sequence).

According to the study, the label for this sample's treatment or condition signals: allogeneic hematopoietic cell transplantation with graft depleted of TCRalphabeta T cells and CD19 B cells. The transplant recipients were children given TCRalphabeta/CD19-depleted allogeneic hematopoietic cell grafts. The data are from a study of T-cell reconstitution after alpha-beta-depleted transplantation in children (dated by TCRdb to about 2016). General notes on the study: Using TCR repertoire profiling, the study followed T-cell immune reconstitution in a quantitative way in children after TCRalphabeta/CD19-depleted allogeneic hematopoietic cell transplantation. Broad study findings and their caveats: Over the following months the frequencies of hyperexpanded clones went down, and after one year T-cell counts and TCRbeta diversity were mostly credited to newly produced T cells. The apparently early recovery of alphabetaT-cell counts about two months after transplant reportedly depended on only several hundred rapidly expanded clones that came from non-depleted graft cells. In some patients, the high TCRbeta diversity seen at day 60 was put down to recipient T cells and intrathymic progenitors that had survived conditioning.

This sequence was found in a male patient younger than 18 who had a stem cell transplant for acute myeloid leukemia, so the T cells may come from the graft donor. The sample was PBMCs, mostly from graft donor cells, taken 360 days after TCRalphabeta/CD19-depleted stem cell transplant. Recombination joined TRBV20-1 with TRBJ2-3, and TRBD2 may be the D gene, going by 6 matching bases. In nucleotide form, the sequence is TGCAGTGCTAGATTATCCTGGGAGGAATTGAATACGCAGTATTTT. Its protein product is CSARLSWEELNTQYF.